The entry that follows covers one TCR beta chain sequence. This sample is part of a study of CDR3 diversity in severe acne. TCRdb recomputed calls from the PCR reads with MiXCR, one row per CDR3 protein. This table holds about 98,000 distinct CDR3 sequences, around 56% found once. CDR1 SGHDT and CDR2 YYEEEE come from the germline V gene. The CDR3 is 14 residues long. Trimming took off 4 bases at V and 2 bases at J, with 12 bases between the two ends. This clonotype was obtained from a male donor with acne. The chain is built from TRBV5-6 and TRBJ1-1; weak D call: TRBD1 (5 bases). Sequenced sample: blood. In DNA, the CDR3 is TGTGCCAGCAGCGAGGGACTGTACAACACTGAAGCTTTCTTT. Translation gives CASSEGLYNTEAFF.